Below, 6 T cell receptor beta chains from the same sample are listed, as sequenced in a study of T cell clonality in common variable immunodeficiency. Only in-frame clones appear in the TCRdb table, and some are missing; sequencing was by immunoSEQ multiplex PCR. The sample holds 25,000 to 40,000 clones, and no clone turns up only once. The sample taken for sequencing was peripheral blood mononuclear cells. The receptors derive from a person between 18 and 75 years old in good health.

This clone occurred many times. The read falls 3 residues short of the CDR3 end, and the missing part is taken from the germline J gene. The V gene is TRBV5-5, the J gene TRBJ2-5, with D tentatively TRBD1 (5 bases). This CDR3 region has 13 residues. The ends were cut back, 4 bases at V and 3 bases at J, with 10 bases in the middle. The germline CDR1 and CDR2 sequences are SGHKS and YYEKEE (reference sequence). The CDR3 sequence: CASSMIGEETQYF. CDR3 bases read: TGTGCCAGCAGCATGATAGGGGAAGAGACC. Complete variable domain (other parts from reference TRBV5-5 and TRBJ2-5): DAGVTQSPTHLIKTRGQQVTLRCSPISGHKSVSWYQQVLGQGPQFIFQYYEKEERGRGNFPDRFSARQFPNYSSELNVNALLLGDSALYLCASSMIGEETQYFGPGTRLLVL.

This clone was detected ten times or more. The read terminates 3 residues before the CDR3 end, so the remaining end is supplied by the germline J gene. The gene calls are TRBV19 and TRBJ2-2, with 7 bases aligning to TRBD2. The V and J ends lost 2 bases and 6 bases, in that order; junction bases with no gene match: 12. This CDR3 contains 17 residues. From germline, CDR1 is LNHDA and CDR2 SQIVND (reference sequence). The covered CDR3 bases are TGTGCCAGTAGTATACAGTTCGGACTAGACTTTCCCGGGGAG. Translating it yields CASSIQFGLDFPGE. In full, the CDR3 is CASSIQFGLDFPGELFF.

The sample holds a few counts of this clone. Coverage ceases 3 residues before the CDR3 finishes, and the germline J gene fills in the end. This chain links TRBV30 with TRBJ1-2; possibly TRBD1 for D (6 bases). The CDR3 has 15 residues. CDR1 is GTSNPN and CDR2 is SVGIG in the germline V gene (reference sequence). CDR3 amino acids: CAWSRLWGRGGNYTF. The covered CDR3 bases are TGTGCCTGGAGTCGGTTATGGGGCAGGGGAGGAAAC. The full variable domain, rest sourced from reference TRBV30 and TRBJ1-2, is SQTIHQWPATLVQPVGSPLSLECTVEGTSNPNLYWYRQAAGRGLQLLFYSVGIGQISSEVPQNLSASRPQDRQFILSSKKLLLSDSGFYLCAWSRLWGRGGNYTFGSGTRLTVV.

This clone was recorded at least ten times. Germline and junction disagree at one end, which may indicate a read error. With the read ending 3 residues before the CDR3 end, the germline J gene is used to fill in that end. The chain employs TRBV7-2 and TRBJ2-3; TRBD2 matches 8 bases. CDR3 size: 13 residues. Germline CDR1 and CDR2: SGHTA and FQGNSA. The CDR3 loop is CAISGGVTDTQYF. CDR3 bases read: TGTGCCATCAGCGGGGGCGTCACAGATACG.

This clone was recorded at least ten times. The observed sequence ends 3 residues before the CDR3 terminus, with the missing tail filled in from the germline J gene. This chain joins TRBV5-1 and TRBJ1-1; the D gene is possibly TRBD1 (6 bases). The length of the CDR3 is 12 residues. CDR1 and CDR2 (germline): SGHRS, YFSETQ. The DNA read from the CDR3 is TGCGCCAGCAGCTTGGGGGGGCAGGAA. Protein: CASSLGGQE. The entire CDR3 protein reads CASSLGGQEAFF. Complete variable domain (other parts from reference TRBV5-1 and TRBJ1-1): KAGVTQTPRYLIKTRGQQVTLSCSPISGHRSVSWYQQTPGQGLQFLFEYFSETQRNKGNFPGRFSGRQFSNSRSEMNVSTLELGDSALYLCASSLGGQEAFFGQGTRLTVV.

As regards this clone: The CDR3 goes on 3 residues after the read ends, and that part is filled in from the germline J gene. This chain joins TRBV19 and TRBJ1-2; D is uncertain. The germline V gene has CDR1 LNHDA and CDR2 SQIVND (reference sequence). The CDR3 spans 15 residues. CDR3 bases read: TGTGCCAGTAGTAAAGTGGCGGGAGTATTCAGCGAC. Encoded protein: CASSKVAGVFSD. The whole CDR3 sequence reads CASSKVAGVFSDYTF. Full variable domain (missing parts from reference TRBV19 and TRBJ1-2): DGGITQSPKYLFRKEGQNVTLSCEQNLNHDAMYWYRQDPGQGLRLIYYSQIVNDFQKGDIAEGYSVSREKKESFPLTVTSAQKNPTAFYLCASSKVAGVFSDYTFGSGTRLTVV.